These T cell receptor beta chains were read from a single sample in a study of blood T cell repertoires in COVID-19. Assay used: immunoSEQ multiplex PCR; TCRdb lists only in-frame clones, some missing. The sample includes about 140,000 clones, roughly four fifths of them seen just once. Sequenced sample: peripheral blood. Receptors were obtained from a human donor in a cohort sampled during active COVID-19. Both conserved end residues are part of each CDR3. A D gene is named only where the DNA matches it firmly. Size is omitted from some rows. Given values are once, few, many or a class for expanded clones.

d_call	j_call	v_call	clone_size	cdr3_aa	cdr3_nt
TRBD1	TRBJ1-3	TRBV28	.	CASSPNRGPGNTIYF	TGTGCCAGCAGTCCAAACAGGGGGCCTGGAAACACCATATATTTT
.	TRBJ2-6	TRBV19	.	CASSLMGANVLTF	TGTGCCAGTAGTCTAATGGGGGCCAACGTCCTGACTTTC
TRBD2	TRBJ2-5	TRBV6-5	.	CASLRGGLQQETQYF	TGTGCCAGCCTACGGGGGGGCCTTCAGCAAGAGACCCAGTACTTC
TRBD1	TRBJ1-2	TRBV6-5	.	CASSKRDRTNYGYTF	TGTGCCAGCAGTAAACGGGACAGAACTAACTATGGCTACACCTTC
TRBD1	TRBJ1-1	TRBV6-6	.	CASSYGQGGTEAFF	TGTGCCAGCAGTTATGGACAGGGGGGCACTGAAGCTTTCTTT
.	TRBJ1-3	TRBV11-2	.	CASSPRQVRSGNTIYF	TGTGCCAGCAGCCCGCGACAGGTCCGCTCTGGAAACACCATATATTTT
TRBD2	TRBJ2-3	TRBV7-3	.	CASSPAPPGLAGGSTDTQYF	TGTGCCAGCAGCCCGGCCCCACCGGGACTAGCGGGGGGAAGCACAGATACGCAGTATTTT
.	TRBJ2-3	TRBV3-1/TRBV3-2	.	CASRSADTQYF	TGTGCCAGCAGATCGGCAGATACGCAGTATTTT
TRBD1	TRBJ1-5	TRBV5-4	.	CASSLGTGVNQPQHF	TGTGCCAGCAGCCTCGGGACAGGGGTTAATCAGCCCCAGCATTTT
.	TRBJ1-5	TRBV5-1	.	CASSLGGSSNQPQHF	TGCGCCAGCAGCTTAGGGGGAAGTAGCAATCAGCCCCAGCATTTT
TRBD2	TRBJ2-3	TRBV9	few	CASSAGGGGAGPYTQYF	TGTGCCAGCAGCGCGGGGGGAGGCGGGGCGGGCCCGTATACGCAGTATTTT
.	TRBJ1-1	TRBV9	.	CASSVEGHLNTEAFF	TGTGCCAGCAGCGTAGAGGGACACTTGAACACTGAAGCTTTCTTT
TRBD2	TRBJ2-3	TRBV4-2	once	CASSQDNRLAGGQVGQYF	TGTGCCAGCAGCCAAGATAATAGACTAGCGGGGGGGCAGGTCGGGCAGTATTTT
TRBD1	TRBJ1-4	TRBV27	.	CASRRTGGIEKLFF	TGTGCCAGCAGGCGGACAGGGGGGATTGAAAAACTGTTTTTT
.	TRBJ2-7	TRBV7-3	few	CASSFDRSSYEQYF	TGTGCCAGCAGCTTCGACAGGTCCTCCTACGAGCAGTACTTC
TRBD1	TRBJ1-2	TRBV7-9	.	CASSRAGGQGSSGYTF	TGTGCCAGCAGCCGAGCTGGGGGACAGGGAAGTAGCGGCTACACCTTC
.	TRBJ1-2	TRBV7-9	.	CASSLDRQANYGYTF	TGTGCCAGCAGCTTAGACCGTCAGGCGAACTATGGCTACACCTTC
.	TRBJ1-2	TRBV29-1	once	CSVASQGPYGYTF	TGCAGCGTGGCATCACAGGGACCTTATGGCTACACCTTC
TRBD1	TRBJ2-1	TRBV13	.	CASSLKGVPGQGGTYNEQFF	TGTGCCAGCAGCTTAAAGGGCGTCCCGGGACAGGGAGGGACCTACAATGAGCAGTTCTTC
TRBD1	TRBJ2-7	TRBV6-5	once	CASRHRGTSSYEQYF	TGTGCCAGCAGACACAGGGGGACCAGCTCCTACGAGCAGTACTTC
TRBD1	TRBJ1-1	TRBV5-1	few	CASSSQGVPTEAFF	TGCGCCAGCAGCTCACAGGGGGTCCCCACTGAAGCTTTCTTT
TRBD1	TRBJ1-1	TRBV5-4	.	CASSLTGVTEAFF	TGTGCCAGCAGCTTGACAGGGGTTACTGAAGCTTTCTTT
.	TRBJ1-2	TRBV6-5	.	CASSSGVERGYTF	TGTGCCAGCAGTTCCGGGGTTGAGAGGGGCTACACCTTC
TRBD1	TRBJ1-5	TRBV19	.	CASSVRQGADVNQPQHF	TGTGCCAGTAGTGTCCGACAGGGGGCGGATGTCAATCAGCCCCAGCATTTT
TRBD1	TRBJ1-1	TRBV5-6	few	CASSRQGRNTEAFF	TGTGCCAGCAGCAGACAGGGGCGGAACACTGAAGCTTTCTTT
TRBD1	TRBJ1-1	TRBV6-1	.	CASSDHGTGADEAFF	TGTGCCAGCAGTGACCACGGGACAGGGGCAGATGAAGCTTTCTTT
.	TRBJ2-7	TRBV24-1	.	CATKGGSSYEQYF	TGTGCCACAAAGGGGGGGAGCTCCTACGAGCAGTACTTC
TRBD1	TRBJ1-2	TRBV7-9	.	CASSLLGTAPQMGYGYTF	TGTGCCAGCAGCTTACTCGGGACAGCGCCACAGATGGGATATGGCTACACCTTC
.	TRBJ1-4	TRBV19	.	CASSKDGRKLFF	TGTGCCAGTAGCAAGGATGGGAGGAAACTGTTTTTT
TRBD1	TRBJ1-5	TRBV5-1	.	CASSLGDRDSNQPQHF	TGCGCCAGCAGCTTGGGGGACAGGGATAGCAATCAGCCCCAGCATTTT
TRBD2	TRBJ2-1	TRBV5-8	.	CASSSGGGRSYNEQFF	TGTGCCAGCAGCTCGGGGGGGGGCCGATCCTACAATGAGCAGTTCTTC
.	TRBJ1-5	TRBV28	once	CASQYPGGARQPQHF	TGTGCCAGCCAATATCCCGGGGGGGCAAGGCAGCCCCAGCATTTT
.	TRBJ2-1	TRBV7-9	few	CASSFSRDEQFF	TGTGCCAGCAGCTTCTCCCGGGATGAGCAGTTCTTC
.	TRBJ1-2	TRBV3-1/TRBV3-2	once	CASSQDSGQVDGYTF	TGTGCCAGCAGCCAAGATTCAGGGCAGGTGGATGGCTACACCTTC
TRBD1	TRBJ2-3	TRBV7-6	once	CASSLVGGQSRDTQYF	TGTGCCAGCAGCTTAGTAGGGGGACAGAGCAGAGATACGCAGTATTTT
.	TRBJ2-5	TRBV2	.	CASSGDSQETQYF	TGTGCCAGCAGTGGAGACAGCCAAGAGACCCAGTACTTC
TRBD1	TRBJ1-5	TRBV29-1	.	CSIRDRADQPQHF	TGCAGCATTCGGGACAGGGCCGATCAGCCCCAGCATTTT
.	TRBJ1-5	TRBV24-1	.	CATSGGTNQPQHF	TGTGCCACCAGTGGAGGTACCAATCAGCCCCAGCATTTT
.	TRBJ1-1	TRBV10-1	.	CASKASGSTEAFF	TGCGCCAGCAAAGCGTCCGGGAGCACTGAAGCTTTCTTT
.	TRBJ2-1	TRBV5-4	.	CASSLEGGYNEQFF	TGTGCCAGCAGCTTGGAGGGAGGATACAATGAGCAGTTCTTC
TRBD1	TRBJ1-2	TRBV14	.	CASGPGQLTNFHYTF	TGTGCCAGCGGCCCGGGACAGCTCACCAATTTCCACTACACCTTC